This TCR beta chain was identified during a study of tumor-infiltrating lymphocytes in primary liver carcinoma. At the level of the study: Men as well as women, aged 30 to 69 years, made up the patients.

They got blood RNA out of unsorted whole blood and also pulled out germline DNA. Investigators obtained 4 to 5 milliliters of peripheral blood ahead of surgery. In regard to this clonotype: Sequence at one end of the junction differs from germline and may be a read error.

The germline V gene has CDR1 SGHAT and CDR2 FQNNGV. The CDR3 is made up of 16 amino acids. Constant-region priming of roughly 500 ng total RNA yielded TCR beta cDNA. Slightly modified ARM-PCR, run as three nested multiplex PCR rounds, produced the TCR beta libraries. The two initial PCR rounds, about 9 cycles each, used TRBV1-TRBV30 forward and C-beta reverse primers. TCRdb re-called the multiplex PCR reads through MiXCR, storing one row per CDR3 protein. Here the sample spans approximately 330,000 distinct CDR3 sequences, 65% being singletons. The rearrangement links TRBV11-2 to TRBJ2-7, with D perhaps TRBD2 (6 bases). The sample comprised peripheral blood. This receptor was obtained from a man in his forties or fifties with primary liver carcinoma and hepatitis B virus infection. CDR3 in DNA: TGTACCAGCAGCTTAGCTCTAGCTGGAGGGCCCTCCGAGCAGTACTTC. It codes for CTSSLALAGGPSEQYF.